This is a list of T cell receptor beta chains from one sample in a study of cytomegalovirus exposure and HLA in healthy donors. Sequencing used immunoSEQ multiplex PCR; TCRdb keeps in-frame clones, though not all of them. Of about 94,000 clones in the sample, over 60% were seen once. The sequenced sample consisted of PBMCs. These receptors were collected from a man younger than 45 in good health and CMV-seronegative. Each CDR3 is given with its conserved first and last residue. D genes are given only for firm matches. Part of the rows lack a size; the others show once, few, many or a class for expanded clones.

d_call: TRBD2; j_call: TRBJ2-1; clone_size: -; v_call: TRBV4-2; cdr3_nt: TGTGCCAGCAGCCCTGGGGACTATACCTACAATGAGCAGTTCTTC; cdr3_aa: CASSPGDYTYNEQFF
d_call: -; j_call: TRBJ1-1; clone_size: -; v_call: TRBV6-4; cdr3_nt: TGTGCCAGCAGTGCCCTATTGAACACTGAAGCTTTCTTT; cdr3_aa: CASSALLNTEAFF
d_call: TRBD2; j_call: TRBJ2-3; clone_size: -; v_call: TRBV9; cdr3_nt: TGTGCCAGCAGTTTTAGCGGGTTTAGCACAGATACGCAGTATTTT; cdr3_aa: CASSFSGFSTDTQYF
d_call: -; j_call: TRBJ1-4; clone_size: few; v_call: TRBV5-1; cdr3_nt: TGCGCCAGCAGCTTGGGGCATTCTAATGAAAAACTGTTTTTT; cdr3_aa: CASSLGHSNEKLFF
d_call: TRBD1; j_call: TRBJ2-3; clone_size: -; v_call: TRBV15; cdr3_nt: TGTGCCACCAGCAGGGCGGGACAGGACACAGATACGCAGTATTTT; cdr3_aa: CATSRAGQDTDTQYF
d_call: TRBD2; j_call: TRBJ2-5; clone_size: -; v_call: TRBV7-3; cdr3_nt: TGTGCCAGCAGCCCTACTAGCGACGAAGAGACCCAGTACTTC; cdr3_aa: CASSPTSDEETQYF
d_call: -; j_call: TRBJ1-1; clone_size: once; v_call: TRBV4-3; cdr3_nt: TGCGCCAGCAGCCAAGACCTCTACAGGAGTGAAGCTTTCTTT; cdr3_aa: CASSQDLYRSEAFF
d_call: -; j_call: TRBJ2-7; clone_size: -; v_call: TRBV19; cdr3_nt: TGTGCCAGTAGTACGAATTCAGGGCGATCCACCTACGAGCAGTACTTC; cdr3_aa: CASSTNSGRSTYEQYF
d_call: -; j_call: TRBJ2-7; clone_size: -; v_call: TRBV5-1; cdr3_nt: TGCGCCAGCAGCTTGCAGTTAGGGGTGTTGGGCGAGCAGTACTTC; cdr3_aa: CASSLQLGVLGEQYF
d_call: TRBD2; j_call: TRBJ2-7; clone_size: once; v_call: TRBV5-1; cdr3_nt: TGCGCCAGCAGCCCTATGCTGGGACTAGCGGGAGGATACGAGCAGTACTTC; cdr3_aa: CASSPMLGLAGGYEQYF
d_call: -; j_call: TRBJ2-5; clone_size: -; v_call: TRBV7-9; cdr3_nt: TGTTCCAGCAGCTTCAGGGGCCAAGAGACCCAGTACTTC; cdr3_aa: CSSSFRGQETQYF
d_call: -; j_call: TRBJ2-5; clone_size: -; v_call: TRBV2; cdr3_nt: TGTGCCAGCAGGTGGGACCGGGACATATCGGACTTC; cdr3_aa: CASRWDRDISDF
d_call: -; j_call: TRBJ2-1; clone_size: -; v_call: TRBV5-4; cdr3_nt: TGTGCCAGCAGCTGGGGCGGCGGGATGGGGTATAATGAGCAGTTCTTC; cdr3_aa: CASSWGGGMGYNEQFF
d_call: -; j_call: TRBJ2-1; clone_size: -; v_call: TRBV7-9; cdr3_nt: TGTTCCAGCAGTAAAGGACGGGCAGGGTTCTACAATGAGCAGTTCTTC; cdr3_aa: CSSSKGRAGFYNEQFF
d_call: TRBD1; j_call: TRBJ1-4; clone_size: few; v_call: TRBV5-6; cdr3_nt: TGTGCCAGCAGCGGCCGGACAGGGGGTTATAATGAAAAACTGTTTTTT; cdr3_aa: CASSGRTGGYNEKLFF
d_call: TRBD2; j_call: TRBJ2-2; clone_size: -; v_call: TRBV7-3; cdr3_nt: TGTGCCAGCAGCTCCCCCCCGACTAGCGGGGGAGAAAAAGACGGGGAGCTGTTTTTT; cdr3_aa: CASSSPPTSGGEKDGELFF
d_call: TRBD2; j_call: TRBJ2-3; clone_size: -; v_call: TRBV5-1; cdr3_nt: TGCGCCAGCAGCGCGGGACTAGCGGGGGCGGTGTCAGATACGCAGTATTTT; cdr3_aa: CASSAGLAGAVSDTQYF
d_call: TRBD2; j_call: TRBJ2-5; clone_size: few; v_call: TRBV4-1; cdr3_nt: TGCGCCAGCAGCCATGATGCTAGCGGGGGACCCCAAGAGACCCAGTACTTC; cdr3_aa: CASSHDASGGPQETQYF
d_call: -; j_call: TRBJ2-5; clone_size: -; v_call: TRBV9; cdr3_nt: TGTGCCAGCAGCATAGGGCTGGCGGCGGAGACCCAGTACTTC; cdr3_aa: CASSIGLAAETQYF
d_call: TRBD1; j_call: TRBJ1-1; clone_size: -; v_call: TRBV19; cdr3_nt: TGTGCCAGTACCCCGACAGGGACGAACACTGAAGCTTTCTTT; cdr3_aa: CASTPTGTNTEAFF
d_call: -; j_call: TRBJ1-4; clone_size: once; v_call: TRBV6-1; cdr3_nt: TGTGCCAGCAGTGCAAACGTGCGGGACGTGGGAGGTGAAAAACTGTTTTTT; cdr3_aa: CASSANVRDVGGEKLFF
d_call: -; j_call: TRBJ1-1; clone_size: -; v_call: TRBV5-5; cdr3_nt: TGTGCCAGCAGCTTGCTGCAGGGAGAAGCTTTCTTT; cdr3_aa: CASSLLQGEAFF
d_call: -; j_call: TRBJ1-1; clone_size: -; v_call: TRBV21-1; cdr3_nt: TGTGCCAGCAGCCCCCGGTGGGGAGGGGGGGAAGCTTTCTTT; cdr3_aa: CASSPRWGGGEAFF
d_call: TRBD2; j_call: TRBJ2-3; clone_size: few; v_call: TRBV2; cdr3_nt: TGTGCCAGCAGACCGACTAGCGGGGGGGACACAGATACGCAGTATTTT; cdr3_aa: CASRPTSGGDTDTQYF
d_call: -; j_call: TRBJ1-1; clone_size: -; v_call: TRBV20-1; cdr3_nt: TGCAGTGCTAGGGAGGTATTAAGGGCTTTCTTT; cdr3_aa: CSAREVLRAFF
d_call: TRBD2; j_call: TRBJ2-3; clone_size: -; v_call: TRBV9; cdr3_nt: TGTGCCAGCAGCGTAGCGGCGGGGGGGTACGATACGCAGTATTTT; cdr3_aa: CASSVAAGGYDTQYF
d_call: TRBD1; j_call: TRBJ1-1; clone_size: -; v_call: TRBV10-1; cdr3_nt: TGCGCCAGATCCACCGGGACAGGGATTGGACGAACTGAAGCTTTCTTT; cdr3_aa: CARSTGTGIGRTEAFF
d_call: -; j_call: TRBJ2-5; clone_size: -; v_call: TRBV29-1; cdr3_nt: TGCAGCGTTGATGCCAGCGGAGGGGTAGAGACCCAGTACTTC; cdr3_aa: CSVDASGGVETQYF
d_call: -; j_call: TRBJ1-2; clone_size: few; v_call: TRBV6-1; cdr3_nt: TGTGCCAGCAGTGACAACCCGGGGGTCAATGGCTACACCTTC; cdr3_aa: CASSDNPGVNGYTF
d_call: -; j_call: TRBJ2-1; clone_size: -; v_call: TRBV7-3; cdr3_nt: TGTGCCAGCAGCTTAGGGGGGAACTCCTACAATGAGCAGTTCTTC; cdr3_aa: CASSLGGNSYNEQFF
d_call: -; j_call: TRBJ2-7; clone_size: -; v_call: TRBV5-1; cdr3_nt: TGCGCCAGCAGCTCGACGACTACTAGGGGGGGTTTAAGGAGTTACGAGCAGTACTTC; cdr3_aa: CASSSTTTRGGLRSYEQYF
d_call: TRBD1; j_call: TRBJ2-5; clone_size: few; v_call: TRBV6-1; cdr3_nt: TGTGCCAGCAGACGCTCGAGACAGGGAGAGACCCAGTACTTC; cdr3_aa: CASRRSRQGETQYF
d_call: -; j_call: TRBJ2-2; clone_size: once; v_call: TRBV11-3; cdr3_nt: TGTGCCAGCAGCTCAGTGGAGAGGGCCACCGGGGAGCTGTTTTTT; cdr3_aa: CASSSVERATGELFF